What follows describes a single TCR beta chain. The antigen remains unidentified. The data were obtained in a study of T cell responses to AZD1222 COVID-19 vaccine. Overall study results and limits: There were mostly white British donors and more females than males, and clonal diversity was possibly underestimated. It was only a handful of AZD1222 recipients who were seropositive at baseline. The span of vaccine-associated CD4 TCRs extended across spike, with dominance at 160-218 and 743-854.

V lost 5 bases to trimming and J lost 6 bases, with 23 bases between them. The CDR3 has 17 amino acids. Germline V lookup: CDR1 MNHEY, CDR2 SVGEGT. Assay used: immunoSEQ multiplex PCR; TCRdb lists only in-frame clones, some missing. The sample holds about 150,000 clones, about 90% seen once. Sequences were derived from peripheral blood, sampled on day 0 of AZD1222 vaccination. This rearrangement joins TRBV6-2 or TRBV6-3 to TRBJ1-5; D is possibly TRBD1 (6 bases). The TCR comes from an adult in good health. CDR3 in DNA: TGTGCCAGCAGTACTCAGGGGTACGAGGGGTCAAGTCAGCCCCAGCATTTT. Its translation is CASSTQGYEGSSQPQHF.